This T cell receptor (beta chain) stems from a study of blood T cell repertoires in COVID-19. Study-level information: There were acute and convalescent COVID-19 samples, and they came from the United States, Italy and Spain.

Per germline, CDR1 SGHTA and CDR2 FQGNSA. The trim removed 1 base at V and 4 bases at J, leaving 3 bases unmatched. The CDR3 has 15 amino acids. Here immunoSEQ multiplex PCR was the method, and the copy in TCRdb shows in-frame clones only, minus some. The table shows around 310,000 clones, with approximately 91% occurring only once. The source material was peripheral blood. The chain combines TRBV7-2 with TRBJ1-4; TRBD1 aligns across 7 bases. This receptor was taken from an older woman with acute or convalescent COVID-19. The CDR3 region has the DNA TGTGCCAGCAGCTTAGGGGGACAGATTAATGAAAAACTGTTTTTT. This translates into CASSLGGQINEKLFF. Full variable domain (rest looked up from reference TRBV7-2 and TRBJ1-4): GAGVSQSPSNKVTEKGKDVELRCDPISGHTALYWYRQSLGQGLEFLIYFQGNSAPDKSGLPSDRFSAERTGGSVSTLTIQRTQQEDSAVYLCASSLGGQINEKLFFGSGTQLSVL.